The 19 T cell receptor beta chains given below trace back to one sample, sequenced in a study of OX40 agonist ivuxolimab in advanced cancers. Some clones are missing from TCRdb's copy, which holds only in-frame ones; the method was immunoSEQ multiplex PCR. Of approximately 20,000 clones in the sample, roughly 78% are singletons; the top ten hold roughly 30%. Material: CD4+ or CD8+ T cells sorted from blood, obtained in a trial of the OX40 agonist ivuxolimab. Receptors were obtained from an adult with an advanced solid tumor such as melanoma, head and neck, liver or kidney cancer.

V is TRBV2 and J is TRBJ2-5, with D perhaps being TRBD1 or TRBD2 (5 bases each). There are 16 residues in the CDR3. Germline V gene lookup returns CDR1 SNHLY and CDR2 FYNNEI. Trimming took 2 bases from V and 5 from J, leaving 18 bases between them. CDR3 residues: CASSETLGGSSETQYF. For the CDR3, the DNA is TGTGCCAGCAGTGAAACTCTTGGGGGAAGCAGCGAGACCCAGTACTTC. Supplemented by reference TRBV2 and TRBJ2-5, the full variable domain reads EPEVTQTPSHQVTQMGQEVILRCVPISNHLYFYWYRQILGQKVEFLVSFYNNEISEKSEIFDDQFSVERPDGSNFTLKIRSTKLEDSAMYFCASSETLGGSSETQYFGPGTRLLVL.

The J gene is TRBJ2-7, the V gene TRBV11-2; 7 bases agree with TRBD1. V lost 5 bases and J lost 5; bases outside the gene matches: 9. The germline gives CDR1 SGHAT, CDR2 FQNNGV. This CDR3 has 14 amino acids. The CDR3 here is CASSRTTGWNEQYF. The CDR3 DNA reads TGTGCCAGCAGCCGAACGACAGGGTGGAACGAGCAGTACTTC.

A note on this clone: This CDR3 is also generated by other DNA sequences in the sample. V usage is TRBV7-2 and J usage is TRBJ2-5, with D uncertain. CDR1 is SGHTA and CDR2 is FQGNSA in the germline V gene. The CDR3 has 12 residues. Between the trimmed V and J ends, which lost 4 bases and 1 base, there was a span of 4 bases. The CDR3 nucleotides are TGTGCCAGCAGCTCCCTCCAAGAGACCCAGTACTTC. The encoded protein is CASSSLQETQYF.

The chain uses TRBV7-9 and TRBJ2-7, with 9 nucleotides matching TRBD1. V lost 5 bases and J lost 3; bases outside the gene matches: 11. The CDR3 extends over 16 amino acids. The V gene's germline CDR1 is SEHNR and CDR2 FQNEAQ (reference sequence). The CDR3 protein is CASSETGTGNVYEQYF. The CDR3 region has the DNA TGTGCCAGCAGCGAAACCGGGACAGGGAACGTCTACGAGCAGTACTTC.

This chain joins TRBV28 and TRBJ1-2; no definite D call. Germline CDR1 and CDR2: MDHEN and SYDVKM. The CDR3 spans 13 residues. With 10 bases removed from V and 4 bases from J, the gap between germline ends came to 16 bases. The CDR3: CATWARSGYGYTF. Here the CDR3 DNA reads TGTGCCACTTGGGCAAGGAGCGGCTATGGCTACACCTTC.

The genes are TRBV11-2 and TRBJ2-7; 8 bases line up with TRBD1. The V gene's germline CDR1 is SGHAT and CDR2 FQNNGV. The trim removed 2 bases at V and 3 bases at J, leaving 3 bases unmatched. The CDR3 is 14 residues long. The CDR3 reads CASSLPDRVYEQYF. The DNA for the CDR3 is TGTGCCAGCAGCTTACCGGACAGGGTCTACGAGCAGTACTTC.

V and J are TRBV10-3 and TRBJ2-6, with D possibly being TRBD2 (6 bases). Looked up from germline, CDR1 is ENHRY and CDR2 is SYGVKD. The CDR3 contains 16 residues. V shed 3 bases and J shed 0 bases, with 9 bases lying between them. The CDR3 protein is CAISDPGSSGANVLTF. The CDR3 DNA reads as TGTGCCATCAGTGATCCCGGGAGCTCTGGGGCCAACGTCCTGACTTTC.

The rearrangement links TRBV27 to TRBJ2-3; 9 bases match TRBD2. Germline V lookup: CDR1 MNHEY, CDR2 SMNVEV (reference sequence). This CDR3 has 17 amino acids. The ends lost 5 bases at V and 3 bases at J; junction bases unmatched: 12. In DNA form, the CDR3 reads TGTGCCAGCAGTGCGTCCTGGGCGGGAGGGCCTACAGATACGCAGTATTTT. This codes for CASSASWAGGPTDTQYF.

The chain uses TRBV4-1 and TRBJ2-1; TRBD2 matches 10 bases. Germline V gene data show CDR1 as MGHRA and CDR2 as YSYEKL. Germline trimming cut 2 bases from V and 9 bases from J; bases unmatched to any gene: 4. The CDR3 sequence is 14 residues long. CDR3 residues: CASSQLAGAVEQFF. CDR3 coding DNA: TGCGCCAGCAGCCAACTAGCGGGAGCGGTTGAGCAGTTCTTC.

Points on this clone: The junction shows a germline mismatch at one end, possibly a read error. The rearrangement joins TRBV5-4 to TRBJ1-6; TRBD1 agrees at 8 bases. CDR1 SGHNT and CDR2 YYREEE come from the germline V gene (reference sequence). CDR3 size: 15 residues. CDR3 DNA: TGCGCCAGCAGCCAAGAGCGACAGGGGTATTCACCCCTCCACTTT. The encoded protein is CASSQERQGYSPLHF.

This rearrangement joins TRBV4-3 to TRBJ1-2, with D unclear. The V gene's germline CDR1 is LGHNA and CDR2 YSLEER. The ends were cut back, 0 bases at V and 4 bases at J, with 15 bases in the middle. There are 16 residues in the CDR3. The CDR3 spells CASSQDLQPIVYGYTF. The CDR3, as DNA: TGCGCCAGCAGCCAAGATCTACAGCCAATCGTCTATGGCTACACCTTC.

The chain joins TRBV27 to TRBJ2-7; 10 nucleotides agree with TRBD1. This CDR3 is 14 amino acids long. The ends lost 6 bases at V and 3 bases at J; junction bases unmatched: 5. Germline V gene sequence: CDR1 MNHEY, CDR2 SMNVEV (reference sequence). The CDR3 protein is CASSPDRGNYEQYF. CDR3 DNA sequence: TGTGCCAGCAGCCCGGACAGGGGGAACTACGAGCAGTACTTC.

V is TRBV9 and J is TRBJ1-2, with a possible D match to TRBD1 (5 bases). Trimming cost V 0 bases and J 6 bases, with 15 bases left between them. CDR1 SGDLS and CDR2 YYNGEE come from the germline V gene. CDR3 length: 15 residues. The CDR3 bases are TGTGCCAGCAGCGTAGTTTCGGGGCTTGGGGATGGCTACACCTTC. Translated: CASSVVSGLGDGYTF. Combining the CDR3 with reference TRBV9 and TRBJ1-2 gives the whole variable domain DSGVTQTPKHLITATGQRVTLRCSPRSGDLSVYWYQQSLDQGLQFLIQYYNGEERAKGNILERFSAQQFPDLHSELNLSSLELGDSALYFCASSVVSGLGDGYTFGSGTRLTVV.

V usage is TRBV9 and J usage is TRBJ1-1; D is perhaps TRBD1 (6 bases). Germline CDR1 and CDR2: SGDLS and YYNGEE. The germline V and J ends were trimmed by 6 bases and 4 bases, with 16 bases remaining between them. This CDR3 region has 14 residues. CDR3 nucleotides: TGTGCCAGCAATGACGGGGGGCCTACCACTGAAGCTTTCTTT. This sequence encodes CASNDGGPTTEAFF.

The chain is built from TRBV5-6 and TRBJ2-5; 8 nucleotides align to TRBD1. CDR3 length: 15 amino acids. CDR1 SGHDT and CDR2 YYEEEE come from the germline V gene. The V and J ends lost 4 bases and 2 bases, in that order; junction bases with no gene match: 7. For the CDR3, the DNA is TGTGCCAGCAGCCTCAGGGGGCGGTCGCAAGAGACCCAGTACTTC. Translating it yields CASSLRGRSQETQYF.

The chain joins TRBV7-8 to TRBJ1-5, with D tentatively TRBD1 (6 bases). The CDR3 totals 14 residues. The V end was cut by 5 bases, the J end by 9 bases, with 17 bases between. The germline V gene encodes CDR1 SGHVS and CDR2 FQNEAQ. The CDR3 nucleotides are TGTGCCAGCAGCCTAGGGGGTAGGGTGAGGCCCCAGCATTTT. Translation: CASSLGGRVRPQHF.

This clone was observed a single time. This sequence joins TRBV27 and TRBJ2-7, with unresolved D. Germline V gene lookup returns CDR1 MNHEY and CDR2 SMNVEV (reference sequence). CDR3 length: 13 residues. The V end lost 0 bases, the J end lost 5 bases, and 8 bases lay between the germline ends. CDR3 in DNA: TGTGCCAGCAGTTTATCGACGAAAAACGAGCAGTACTTC. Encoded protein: CASSLSTKNEQYF.

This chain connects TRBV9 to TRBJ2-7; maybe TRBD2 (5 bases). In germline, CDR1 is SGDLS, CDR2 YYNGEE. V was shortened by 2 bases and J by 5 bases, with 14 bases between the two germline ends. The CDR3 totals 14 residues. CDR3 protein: CASSVSTEANEQYF. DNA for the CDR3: TGTGCCAGCAGCGTTAGTACGGAGGCTAACGAGCAGTACTTC.

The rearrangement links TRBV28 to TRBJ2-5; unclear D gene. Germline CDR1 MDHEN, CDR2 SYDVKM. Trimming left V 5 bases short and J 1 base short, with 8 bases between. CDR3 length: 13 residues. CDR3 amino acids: CASSPDGQETQYF. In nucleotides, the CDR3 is TGTGCCAGCAGTCCGGACGGCCAAGAGACCCAGTACTTC.